Below, 25 T cell receptor beta chains from the same sample are listed, as sequenced in a study of CXCR3-negative and CXCR3-positive naive CD8 T cells. Via 5' RACE with UMI labels, TRB cDNA libraries were prepared. TCRdb re-called the 5' RACE reads and shows each CDR3 protein once, DNA omitted. The sample has tens of thousands of distinct CDR3 sequences. The sequenced sample was memory CD8+ T cells from blood. The receptor source for this set is a human donor in good health. Some clones in this sample may be carry-over from other donors' samples.

The chain combines TRBV5-1 with TRBJ2-7; TCRdb calls TRBD1, which cannot be checked without DNA. Germline V gene sequence: CDR1 SGHRS, CDR2 YFSETQ. The CDR3 runs 13 residues. This CDR3 is CASSLTGFYEQYF.

The V call is TRBV12-3 or TRBV12-4, the J call TRBJ1-6; TCRdb selects TRBD1, and the lack of DNA leaves this call unchecked. The length of the CDR3 is 16 residues. CDR3 sequence: CASSPGSFSYNSPLHF.

The CDR3 here is CASSVGGVGNQPQHF. The chain has TRBV9 and TRBJ1-5; TCRdb's assignment of TRBD1 cannot be checked, as there is no DNA. The CDR3 runs 15 residues. Germline V gene sequence: CDR1 SGDLS, CDR2 YYNGEE.

The chain joins TRBV7-2 to TRBJ2-5; absent DNA, TCRdb's TRBD1 call cannot be checked. Germline values: CDR1 SGHTA, CDR2 FQGNSA. The CDR3 totals 13 residues. CDR3 region: CASSPFPLETQYF. The full variable domain, rest sourced from reference TRBV7-2 and TRBJ2-5, is GAGVSQSPSNKVTEKGKDVELRCDPISGHTALYWYRQSLGQGLEFLIYFQGNSAPDKSGLPSDRFSAERTGGSVSTLTIQRTQQEDSAVYLCASSPFPLETQYFGPGTRLLVL.

The V and J genes are TRBV29-1 and TRBJ2-6; TCRdb gives TRBD2 as the D gene, but with no DNA this cannot be confirmed. The germline CDR1 and CDR2 sequences are SQVTM and ANQGSEA. The CDR3 extends over 15 amino acids. The CDR3 reads CSVGLAGPGANVLTF.

This chain uses TRBV20-1 with TRBJ1-5. This CDR3 contains 16 residues. The germline V gene has CDR1 DFQATT and CDR2 SNEGSKA (reference sequence). CDR3: CSATSGGAKGNQPQHF.

The rearrangement joins TRBV7-9 to TRBJ2-5; TCRdb's assignment of TRBD1 cannot be checked, as there is no DNA. Germline V gene data show CDR1 as SEHNR and CDR2 as FQNEAQ (reference sequence). There are 14 residues in the CDR3. The chain's CDR3 is CASSSEDNQETQYF.

The rearrangement links TRBV11-2 to TRBJ2-5; TCRdb's D call, TRBD1, is unchecked because there is no DNA. This CDR3 has 15 amino acids. Germline V gene data show CDR1 as SGHAT and CDR2 as FQNNGV. The CDR3 spells CASSFSGSFQETQYF.

V usage is TRBV15 and J usage is TRBJ1-5; TCRdb proposes TRBD1, but this gene call is untestable without DNA. From germline, CDR1 is LNHNV and CDR2 YYDKDF (reference sequence). The CDR3 runs to 18 residues. CDR3 amino acids: CATSRATGTGVPSQPQHF.

The rearrangement joins TRBV6-2 or TRBV6-3 to TRBJ2-7; TCRdb calls TRBD1, which cannot be checked without DNA. Germline V gives CDR1 MNHEY, CDR2 SVGEGT. CDR3 length: 14 residues. The CDR3 is CASSAFGQQETQYF.

CDR3 region: CASSRVSGVPTDTQYF. The gene calls are TRBV14 and TRBJ2-3; the D call of TRBD2 rests on TCRdb alone, since no DNA is present to check it. CDR1 is SGHDN and CDR2 is FVKESK in the germline V gene. CDR3 length: 16 amino acids.

The CDR3 sequence: CSADDRGYEQYF. The rearrangement links TRBV20-1 to TRBJ2-7; TCRdb's D call of TRBD1 is untestable without DNA. Germline CDR1 is DFQATT and CDR2 is SNEGSKA (reference sequence). The CDR3 loop spans 12 amino acids.

This chain uses TRBV3-1 with TRBJ1-1. This CDR3 is 14 amino acids long. Germline CDR1 LGHDT, CDR2 YNNKEL (reference sequence). CDR3 region: CASSLPEASAEAFF.

The J gene is TRBJ2-1, the V gene TRBV6-2 or TRBV6-3; TCRdb gives TRBD1 as the D gene, but with no DNA this cannot be confirmed. CDR1 and CDR2 (germline): MNHEY, SVGEGT. There are 12 residues in the CDR3. The CDR3 region is CASSPSSATGLF.

The V gene is TRBV7-9, the J gene TRBJ2-1. The CDR3 totals 13 residues. Germline loops: CDR1 SEHNR, CDR2 FQNEAQ (reference sequence). This CDR3 is CASSRSVYNEQFF. Looking up the rest from reference TRBV7-9 and TRBJ2-1 gives the full variable domain: DTGVSQNPRHKITKRGQNVTFRCDPISEHNRLYWYRQTLGQGPEFLTYFQNEAQLEKSRLLSDRFSAERPKGSFSTLEIQRTEQGDSAMYLCASSRSVYNEQFFGPGTRLTVL.

The V and J genes are TRBV10-3 and TRBJ2-4; TCRdb gives TRBD2 as the D gene, but with no DNA this cannot be confirmed. The CDR3 is made up of 13 amino acids. The V gene's germline CDR1 is ENHRY and CDR2 SYGVKD. The CDR3 spells CAISEGGIDIQYF.

The chain combines TRBV12-3 or TRBV12-4 with TRBJ1-5. The CDR3 runs to 18 residues. The CDR3 is CASSLSWAGGGIRQPQHF.

The V call is TRBV29-1, the J call TRBJ2-3; TCRdb selects TRBD2, and the lack of DNA leaves this call unchecked. The CDR3 totals 13 residues. CDR1 is SQVTM, CDR2 ANQGSEA, per germline. CDR3 sequence: CSIREGEVDTQYF.

This rearrangement joins TRBV4-2 to TRBJ2-7; TCRdb selects TRBD2, and the lack of DNA leaves this call unchecked. CDR1 is LGHNA and CDR2 is YNFKEQ in the germline V gene. The CDR3 is 16 amino acids. CDR3 region: CASSQSHGTRAYEQYF.

The chain uses TRBV29-1 and TRBJ2-5; TCRdb's D call of TRBD2 is untestable without DNA. Per the germline V gene, CDR1 is SQVTM and CDR2 is ANQGSEA. The CDR3 is made up of 14 amino acids. CDR3 residues: CSEEGGSPEGTQYF.

The chain carries TRBV3-1 and TRBJ2-2; as DNA is missing, the TRBD1 call by TCRdb cannot be tested. CDR1 is LGHDT and CDR2 is YNNKEL in the germline V gene (reference sequence). This CDR3 has 17 amino acids. The chain's CDR3 is CASSQEVQGANTGELFF.

CDR3 in amino acids: CASRLRGQYTGELFF. The chain is built from TRBV13 and TRBJ2-2; the TRBD1 assignment by TCRdb is unverifiable without DNA. The CDR3 extends over 15 amino acids. Germline CDR1 and CDR2: PRHDT and FYEKMQ (reference sequence).

The J gene is TRBJ2-1, the V gene TRBV4-1; TCRdb gives TRBD1 as the D gene, but with no DNA this cannot be confirmed. Germline V gene data show CDR1 as MGHRA and CDR2 as YSYEKL. CDR3 size: 15 residues. CDR3 loop: CASSQRGTVYNEQFF.

The rearrangement links TRBV2 to TRBJ2-5. Germline V gene data show CDR1 as SNHLY and CDR2 as FYNNEI. The CDR3 totals 17 residues. The CDR3 protein is CASSDVWQTMTEETQYF.

The chain links TRBV28 to TRBJ1-2. Germline CDR1 and CDR2: MDHEN and SYDVKM. The CDR3 spans 14 residues. The CDR3 sequence: CASSFRSAGNGPIF.